Listed below are T cell receptor beta chains from one sample, sequenced in a study of blood T cell repertoires in COVID-19. The protocol was immunoSEQ multiplex PCR, while the TCRdb copy is restricted to in-frame clones and leaves out a portion. This table holds approximately 220,000 clones, over 70% found once. Sequenced: peripheral blood. The receptors were sampled from a woman over 75 with acute or convalescent COVID-19. CDR3s include the opening cysteine and the closing phenylalanine or tryptophan. D genes are given only for firm matches. Some rows have no size entry. The others give once, few or many, or a class for an expanded clone.

abundance: -; j_gene: TRBJ2-7; d_gene: TRBD1; v_gene: TRBV7-2; CDR3aa: CASSLDGTGFYEQYF; CDR3nt: TGTGCCAGCAGCTTAGACGGGACAGGCTTCTACGAGCAGTACTTC
abundance: -; j_gene: TRBJ1-1; d_gene: -; v_gene: TRBV3-1/TRBV3-2; CDR3aa: CASSGSPQAGAFF; CDR3nt: TGTGCCAGCAGCGGATCCCCTCAGGCGGGAGCTTTCTTT
abundance: -; j_gene: TRBJ1-1; d_gene: TRBD1; v_gene: TRBV19; CDR3aa: CASNGFGGQGDTEAFF; CDR3nt: TGTGCCAGTAATGGTTTCGGAGGACAGGGGGACACTGAAGCTTTCTTT
abundance: -; j_gene: TRBJ1-3; d_gene: -; v_gene: TRBV28; CDR3aa: CASSWGGYSGNTIYF; CDR3nt: TGTGCCAGCAGTTGGGGCGGCTACTCTGGAAACACCATATATTTT
abundance: -; j_gene: TRBJ1-6; d_gene: -; v_gene: TRBV5-4; CDR3aa: CASSLSIPEARAYNSPLHF; CDR3nt: TGTGCCAGCAGCTTGTCGATCCCTGAGGCCAGGGCCTATAATTCACCCCTCCACTTT
abundance: -; j_gene: TRBJ2-3; d_gene: -; v_gene: TRBV29-1; CDR3aa: CSVDTAEQVATDTQYF; CDR3nt: TGCAGCGTTGATACTGCGGAACAGGTAGCAACAGATACGCAGTATTTT
abundance: many; j_gene: TRBJ1-4; d_gene: TRBD1; v_gene: TRBV7-8; CDR3aa: CASSSRQGPSEKLFF; CDR3nt: TGTGCCAGCAGCTCTCGACAGGGGCCGAGTGAAAAACTGTTTTTT
abundance: once; j_gene: TRBJ2-1; d_gene: TRBD2; v_gene: TRBV5-6; CDR3aa: CASSFRNSGHNEQFF; CDR3nt: TGTGCCAGCAGCTTTCGGAATAGCGGGCACAATGAGCAGTTCTTC
abundance: -; j_gene: TRBJ2-5; d_gene: -; v_gene: TRBV5-6; CDR3aa: CASSLAAPGETQYF; CDR3nt: TGTGCCAGCAGCTTGGCGGCCCCAGGGGAGACCCAGTACTTC
abundance: few; j_gene: TRBJ1-6; d_gene: -; v_gene: TRBV10-2; CDR3aa: CASSDHKNTWFHF; CDR3nt: TGCGCCAGCAGTGACCACAAAAACACGTGGTTCCACTTT
abundance: -; j_gene: TRBJ2-5; d_gene: TRBD2; v_gene: TRBV6-6; CDR3aa: CASKLAGGIRETQYF; CDR3nt: TGTGCCAGCAAACTAGCGGGAGGGATCCGAGAGACCCAGTACTTC
abundance: -; j_gene: TRBJ2-2; d_gene: TRBD1; v_gene: TRBV5-1; CDR3aa: CASSSGQGAAGELFF; CDR3nt: TGCGCCAGCAGCAGCGGACAGGGGGCCGCCGGGGAGCTGTTTTTT
abundance: few; j_gene: TRBJ1-1; d_gene: -; v_gene: TRBV7-2; CDR3aa: CASSYSVNTEAFF; CDR3nt: TGTGCCAGCAGCTATTCAGTGAACACTGAAGCTTTCTTT
abundance: few; j_gene: TRBJ1-2; d_gene: TRBD1; v_gene: TRBV27; CDR3aa: CATRQTGDGYTF; CDR3nt: TGTGCCACCAGACAGACAGGGGATGGCTACACCTTC
abundance: once; j_gene: TRBJ1-4; d_gene: TRBD1; v_gene: TRBV5-1; CDR3aa: CASSWGGQGINEKLFF; CDR3nt: TGCGCCAGCAGCTGGGGGGGACAGGGAATTAATGAAAAACTGTTTTTT
abundance: -; j_gene: TRBJ1-5; d_gene: -; v_gene: TRBV6-5; CDR3aa: CASSYSRFQPQHF; CDR3nt: TGTGCCAGCAGTTACTCGAGGTTTCAGCCCCAGCATTTT
abundance: once; j_gene: TRBJ2-1; d_gene: TRBD2; v_gene: TRBV7-2; CDR3aa: CASSLQRGYNEQFF; CDR3nt: TGTGCCAGCAGCTTACAGCGGGGGTACAATGAGCAGTTCTTC
abundance: -; j_gene: TRBJ2-4; d_gene: -; v_gene: TRBV2; CDR3aa: CASSRESGTRKNIQYF; CDR3nt: TGTGCCAGCAGCCGGGAATCTGGGACACGCAAAAACATTCAGTACTTC
abundance: -; j_gene: TRBJ2-3; d_gene: TRBD2; v_gene: TRBV9; CDR3aa: CASDRVGGSGSPDTQYF; CDR3nt: TGTGCCAGCGATAGGGTCGGGGGGTCCGGTTCTCCGGATACGCAGTATTTT
abundance: few; j_gene: TRBJ1-5; d_gene: -; v_gene: TRBV2; CDR3aa: CASLTAYSNQPQHF; CDR3nt: TGTGCCAGCTTGACAGCCTATAGCAATCAGCCCCAGCATTTT
abundance: -; j_gene: TRBJ1-4; d_gene: -; v_gene: TRBV2; CDR3aa: CASSWTVSEKLFF; CDR3nt: TGTGCCAGCAGTTGGACAGTGAGTGAAAAACTGTTTTTT
abundance: -; j_gene: TRBJ2-5; d_gene: -; v_gene: TRBV11-2; CDR3aa: CASSLLQETQYF; CDR3nt: TGTGCCAGCAGCCTACTCCAAGAGACCCAGTACTTC
abundance: -; j_gene: TRBJ2-2; d_gene: TRBD1; v_gene: TRBV27; CDR3aa: CASRTGTGGTGELFF; CDR3nt: TGTGCCAGCAGGACCGGGACAGGGGGCACCGGGGAGCTGTTTTTT
abundance: once; j_gene: TRBJ2-5; d_gene: -; v_gene: TRBV11-2; CDR3aa: CASSPWGPWEQETQYF; CDR3nt: TGTGCCAGCAGCCCTTGGGGGCCTTGGGAACAAGAGACCCAGTACTTC
abundance: -; j_gene: TRBJ1-6; d_gene: TRBD1; v_gene: TRBV4-1; CDR3aa: CASSQDLGTGGWNSPLHF; CDR3nt: TGCGCCAGCAGCCAAGATTTAGGGACAGGGGGATGGAATTCACCCCTCCACTTT
abundance: few; j_gene: TRBJ1-1; d_gene: TRBD1; v_gene: TRBV13; CDR3aa: CASKWTGYTEAFF; CDR3nt: TGTGCCAGCAAATGGACAGGGTACACTGAAGCTTTCTTT
abundance: -; j_gene: TRBJ2-6; d_gene: TRBD2; v_gene: TRBV10-3; CDR3aa: CAISGTSGGPSGANVLTF; CDR3nt: TGTGCCATCAGTGGAACTAGCGGGGGGCCCTCTGGGGCCAACGTCCTGACTTTC
abundance: -; j_gene: TRBJ1-6; d_gene: TRBD1; v_gene: TRBV6-5; CDR3aa: CASRDRRLNSPLHF; CDR3nt: TGTGCCAGCAGGGACAGGCGCCTTAATTCACCCCTCCACTTT
abundance: -; j_gene: TRBJ2-1; d_gene: -; v_gene: TRBV4-1; CDR3aa: CASSPLRGLYNEQFF; CDR3nt: TGCGCCAGCAGCCCCCTTAGGGGCCTTTACAATGAGCAGTTCTTC
abundance: -; j_gene: TRBJ2-5; d_gene: -; v_gene: TRBV13; CDR3aa: CASSFAGFQETQYF; CDR3nt: TGTGCCAGCAGCTTTGCAGGCTTCCAAGAGACCCAGTACTTC
abundance: few; j_gene: TRBJ2-7; d_gene: TRBD1; v_gene: TRBV5-1; CDR3aa: CASSPGVARDRETEQYF; CDR3nt: TGCGCCAGCAGCCCTGGGGTGGCCCGGGACAGGGAGACGGAGCAGTACTTC
abundance: -; j_gene: TRBJ1-5; d_gene: -; v_gene: TRBV12-5; CDR3aa: CASGSGQLNSNQPQHF; CDR3nt: TGTGCTAGTGGTTCGGGTCAGTTAAATAGCAATCAGCCCCAGCATTTT
abundance: -; j_gene: TRBJ2-7; d_gene: -; v_gene: TRBV6-5; CDR3aa: CASSYSIRGKYEQYF; CDR3nt: TGTGCCAGCAGTTACTCGATTCGGGGGAAGTACGAGCAGTACTTC
abundance: -; j_gene: TRBJ2-3; d_gene: TRBD2; v_gene: TRBV4-2; CDR3aa: CASSQEWASGGANTQYF; CDR3nt: TGTGCCAGCAGCCAAGAATGGGCTAGCGGGGGGGCAAATACGCAGTATTTT
abundance: -; j_gene: TRBJ2-3; d_gene: -; v_gene: TRBV3-1/TRBV3-2; CDR3aa: CASSRSQRRSEDTQYF; CDR3nt: TGTGCCAGCAGCCGCTCCCAGCGCCGATCCGAGGATACGCAGTATTTT
abundance: -; j_gene: TRBJ1-3; d_gene: TRBD1; v_gene: TRBV13; CDR3aa: CASSGRQGAPGNTIYF; CDR3nt: TGTGCCAGCAGCGGCAGACAGGGGGCGCCCGGAAACACCATATATTTT
abundance: once; j_gene: TRBJ2-3; d_gene: TRBD2; v_gene: TRBV7-2; CDR3aa: CASSLSSGGASDTQYF; CDR3nt: TGTGCCAGCAGCTTATCTAGCGGGGGGGCATCAGATACGCAGTATTTT
abundance: -; j_gene: TRBJ2-7; d_gene: TRBD2; v_gene: TRBV5-1; CDR3aa: CASSQTSGRSYEQYF; CDR3nt: TGCGCCAGCAGCCAGACTAGCGGGAGAAGCTACGAGCAGTACTTC
abundance: -; j_gene: TRBJ2-1; d_gene: TRBD1; v_gene: TRBV6-5; CDR3aa: CASWTGIKVDEQFF; CDR3nt: TGTGCCAGCTGGACAGGGATAAAGGTTGATGAGCAGTTCTTC
abundance: -; j_gene: TRBJ1-4; d_gene: -; v_gene: TRBV2; CDR3aa: CASSDGGQGGSNEKLFF; CDR3nt: TGTGCCAGCAGTGACGGGGGGCAGGGAGGGTCTAATGAAAAACTGTTTTTT
abundance: -; j_gene: TRBJ2-1; d_gene: TRBD2; v_gene: TRBV5-1; CDR3aa: CASSSWTSGTPGGNEQFF; CDR3nt: TGCGCCAGCAGCTCCTGGACTAGCGGGACCCCGGGGGGCAATGAGCAGTTCTTC
abundance: -; j_gene: TRBJ2-1; d_gene: TRBD2; v_gene: TRBV30; CDR3aa: CAGLAGGPNEQFF; CDR3nt: TGTGCCGGCCTAGCGGGAGGGCCCAATGAGCAGTTCTTC
abundance: -; j_gene: TRBJ1-5; d_gene: -; v_gene: TRBV30; CDR3aa: CAWSTIGQINQPQHF; CDR3nt: TGTGCCTGGAGTACCATTGGCCAGATAAATCAGCCCCAGCATTTT
abundance: many; j_gene: TRBJ1-3; d_gene: -; v_gene: TRBV29-1; CDR3aa: CSVWDTGTRTGNTIYF; CDR3nt: TGCAGCGTTTGGGATACCGGGACACGAACTGGAAACACCATATATTTT
abundance: -; j_gene: TRBJ2-3; d_gene: TRBD2; v_gene: TRBV7-8; CDR3aa: CASSLWTSGSFADTQYF; CDR3nt: TGTGCCAGCAGCTTATGGACTAGCGGGAGTTTCGCAGATACGCAGTATTTT
abundance: -; j_gene: TRBJ1-3; d_gene: -; v_gene: TRBV6-6; CDR3aa: CASRARQESGNTIYF; CDR3nt: TGTGCCAGCAGGGCCAGACAGGAATCTGGAAACACCATATATTTT
abundance: -; j_gene: TRBJ1-5; d_gene: -; v_gene: TRBV20-1; CDR3aa: CSASYGSNQPQHF; CDR3nt: TGCAGTGCTAGTTACGGGAGCAATCAGCCCCAGCATTTT
abundance: -; j_gene: TRBJ1-5; d_gene: -; v_gene: TRBV5-3; CDR3aa: CARVGGLLWQPQHF; CDR3nt: TGTGCCAGAGTGGGGGGGCTCTTGTGGCAGCCCCAGCATTTT
abundance: once; j_gene: TRBJ1-2; d_gene: TRBD1; v_gene: TRBV4-1; CDR3aa: CASSPPGVRTGRGYTF; CDR3nt: TGCGCCAGCAGCCCCCCAGGCGTTCGGACAGGGCGCGGCTACACCTTC
abundance: few; j_gene: TRBJ2-2; d_gene: TRBD1; v_gene: TRBV2; CDR3aa: CASSWTGTGELFF; CDR3nt: TGTGCCAGCAGTTGGACAGGGACCGGGGAGCTGTTTTTT
abundance: -; j_gene: TRBJ1-2; d_gene: -; v_gene: TRBV27; CDR3aa: CASSRHQDVYGYTF; CDR3nt: TGTGCCAGCAGTAGGCATCAGGATGTATATGGCTACACCTTC
abundance: -; j_gene: TRBJ2-5; d_gene: TRBD2; v_gene: TRBV7-2; CDR3aa: CASSLAGTSDQTQYF; CDR3nt: TGTGCCAGCAGCTTAGCCGGGACTAGCGATCAGACCCAGTACTTC
abundance: -; j_gene: TRBJ2-1; d_gene: TRBD2; v_gene: TRBV7-3; CDR3aa: CASSEGLADNEQFF; CDR3nt: TGTGCCAGCAGCGAGGGACTAGCGGACAATGAGCAGTTCTTC
abundance: -; j_gene: TRBJ1-1; d_gene: -; v_gene: TRBV5-4; CDR3aa: CANADGGLRGNTEAFF; CDR3nt: TGTGCCAACGCGGACGGGGGGCTACGGGGGAACACTGAAGCTTTCTTT
abundance: once; j_gene: TRBJ2-1; d_gene: TRBD2; v_gene: TRBV3-1/TRBV3-2; CDR3aa: CASSPRTSGRAHNEQFF; CDR3nt: TGTGCCAGCAGCCCCCGGACTAGCGGGAGGGCCCACAATGAGCAGTTCTTC
abundance: -; j_gene: TRBJ2-7; d_gene: TRBD2; v_gene: TRBV14; CDR3aa: CASSQGTSGMGEQYF; CDR3nt: TGTGCCAGCAGCCAAGGTACTAGCGGGATGGGGGAGCAGTACTTC
abundance: -; j_gene: TRBJ1-2; d_gene: -; v_gene: TRBV14; CDR3aa: CASSRLTGSGDF; CDR3nt: TGTGCCAGCAGCCGACTAACCGGGAGCGGGGACTTC
abundance: -; j_gene: TRBJ1-5; d_gene: -; v_gene: TRBV24-1; CDR3aa: CATSDPGGQPQHF; CDR3nt: TGTGCCACCAGTGATCCGGGTGGTCAGCCCCAGCATTTT
abundance: -; j_gene: TRBJ1-6; d_gene: TRBD1; v_gene: TRBV3-1/TRBV3-2; CDR3aa: CASSFFRDRAYNSPLHF; CDR3nt: TGTGCCAGCAGCTTCTTCCGGGACAGGGCCTATAATTCACCCCTCCACTTT
abundance: -; j_gene: TRBJ1-5; d_gene: TRBD1; v_gene: TRBV5-6; CDR3aa: CASSYSPGTANARQPQHF; CDR3nt: TGTGCCAGCAGTTATTCACCCGGGACAGCCAACGCTAGGCAGCCCCAGCATTTT